This passage covers 8 T cell receptor beta chains from one sample sequenced in a study of post-analysis software for immune sequencing data. Findings and caveats of the study: Higher frequency in patients than in controls was seen for about 5 TRBV segments, with TRBV5-6, TRBV5-1 and TRBV20-1 among them.

No antigen has been assigned to these receptors. Researchers reported that TCR beta cDNA libraries carried unique molecular identifiers. TCRdb called the PCR reads again in MiXCR, with one record for every CDR3 protein. The table has about 540,000 distinct CDR3 sequences, around 36% seen once; the top ten hold around 5.9%. The sequencing sample was made of blood. The receptors stem from a girl younger than 18 with multiple sclerosis.

This clonotype was detected a few times. The V gene is TRBV20-1, the J gene TRBJ1-2; maybe TRBD1 (6 bases). V was shortened by 4 bases and J by 8 bases, with 20 bases between the two germline ends. The CDR3 is 14 amino acids. Germline V gives CDR1 DFQATT, CDR2 SNEGSKA (reference sequence). CDR3 loop: CSAKNPAGVSGYTF. The CDR3 coding sequence is TGCAGTGCTAAAAATCCGGCAGGGGTGTCAGGCTACACCTTC.

The V and J genes are TRBV10-3 and TRBJ1-2; perhaps TRBD1 as D (6 bases). The CDR3 covers 15 residues. The V and J ends lost 5 bases and 4 bases respectively, with 17 bases between them. Germline V gene lookup returns CDR1 ENHRY and CDR2 SYGVKD. The CDR3 sequence is CAISNHGGGAYGYTF. The CDR3 DNA reads as TGTGCCATCAGTAACCACGGTGGGGGGGCCTATGGCTACACCTTC.

The chain carries TRBV10-3 and TRBJ1-5, with D maybe TRBD1 (5 bases). The CDR3 runs 16 residues. Germline V lookup: CDR1 ENHRY, CDR2 SYGVKD. Trimming cost V 8 bases and J 2 bases, with 19 bases left between them. CDR3 sequence: CAIGLALTVRNQPQHF. Here the CDR3 DNA reads TGTGCCATCGGGTTGGCCCTGACAGTGCGCAATCAGCCCCAGCATTTT.

This clonotype has a handful of counts. V is TRBV2 and J is TRBJ2-5; 10 bases are shared with TRBD1. CDR3 length: 13 residues. Germline V gene lookup returns CDR1 SNHLY and CDR2 FYNNEI. V gave up 8 bases and J gave up 3 bases; unmatched junction bases: 3. CDR3 in amino acids: CASGGQGKETQYF. CDR3 DNA sequence: TGTGCCAGCGGGGGACAGGGGAAAGAGACCCAGTACTTC.

The chain has TRBV3-1 and TRBJ2-5; D is uncertain. From germline, CDR1 is LGHDT and CDR2 YNNKEL (reference sequence). Trimming cost V 5 bases and J 4 bases, with 11 bases left between them. The length of the CDR3 is 13 residues. For the CDR3, the DNA is TGTGCCAGCAGCATCCTACGTAGAGAGACCCAGTACTTC. Translating it yields CASSILRRETQYF.

This clonotype has a handful of counts. As DNA, the CDR3 is TGCGCCAGCAGTGACCGGTTAGGGGAGCAGTACTTC. It yields the protein CASSDRLGEQYF. The genes are TRBV10-2 and TRBJ2-7; no firm D call. This CDR3 is built from 12 residues. The V and J ends lost 3 bases and 7 bases respectively, with 10 bases between them. The germline V gene encodes CDR1 WSHSY and CDR2 SAAADI.

Worth noting for this clonotype: The junction does not match germline at one end; this may be a read error. This chain uses TRBV5-1 with TRBJ2-3; D perhaps matches TRBD2 (6 bases). Looked up from germline, CDR1 is SGHRS and CDR2 is YFSETQ. The CDR3 spans 14 residues. For the CDR3, the DNA is TGCGCCAGCAGCTGGGGGGAACCTGAAGATACGCTGTATTTT. Its translation: CASSWGEPEDTLYF. The full variable domain, completed using reference TRBV5-1 and TRBJ2-3, is KAGVTQTPRYLIKTRGQQVTLSCSPISGHRSVSWYQQTPGQGLQFLFEYFSETQRNKGNFPGRFSGRQFSNSRSEMNVSTLELGDSALYLCASSWGEPEDTLYFGPGTRLTVL.

This CDR3 reads CASSLVAGLGYNEQFF. CDR3 in DNA: TGTGCCAGCAGCTTAGTAGCCGGGTTGGGGTACAATGAGCAGTTCTTC. The J gene is TRBJ2-1, the V gene TRBV7-2; no definite D call. CDR1 and CDR2 (germline): SGHTA, FQGNSA. The CDR3 is made up of 16 amino acids. V shed 1 base and J shed 4 bases, with 14 bases lying between them.